This T cell receptor beta chain came from a study of cytomegalovirus exposure and HLA in healthy donors. Study context: Around four fifths of around 400 genotyped donors fell in the Caucasian-associated ancestry cluster. The study, taken as a whole, reports: Being productive about 90% or about 30% of the time was typical of most TCR beta V segments in an earlier analysis. By a later analysis, the bulk of CMV-associated TCR beta chains appeared HLA-restricted.

Each of the donors was a healthy bone marrow donor. The study ran its PCR with 60 Vbeta and 13 Jbeta primers. Here immunoSEQ multiplex PCR was the method, and the copy in TCRdb shows in-frame clones only, minus some. This table holds tens of thousands of clones, around four fifths found once. The CDR3 spans 13 residues. Trimming cost V 7 bases and J 5 bases, with 15 bases left between them. Germline CDR1 SQVTM, CDR2 ANQGSEA. This clone turned up a few times. What it binds is not known. The sample taken for sequencing was PBMCs. The chain uses TRBV29-1 and TRBJ1-5, with D hard to call. The sequence was collected from a man aged 25-45 years in good health and CMV-seropositive. The CDR3 reads CSALLDSDQPQHF. The CDR3 DNA follows: TGCAGCGCACTCTTGGACTCGGATCAGCCCCAGCATTTT.